There are a few counts of the clone carrying this T cell receptor beta chain. Its antigen is not identified. As to treatment: approximately 9-day PBMC culture with coronavirus spike peptide pools or control peptides (ViraFEST assay). Gathered ahead of the COVID-19 pandemic (2011-2018) were the CD4+ T cells of the unexposed donor. These data belong to a study of vaccination and CD4 T cells after COVID-19. As for the study in general: Overlapping peptides covering the spike proteins of SARS-CoV-2, HCoV-NL63, HCoV-OC43 and HCoV-229E were added to stimulate cells.

The study sequenced cultured CD4+ T cell DNA using the Oncomine TCR Beta short-read assay. Cultured CD4+ T cells were the source of extracted genomic DNA. TCRdb analysed the PCR reads with MiXCR anew, one entry per CDR3 protein. The sample records around 9,300 distinct CDR3 sequences, around 42% being singletons. The specimen sequenced was CD4+ T cells from blood, cultured in vitro. This TCR was sampled from a human donor in good health.

The CDR3 DNA sequence: TGCAGCGTTGCCAAGACCCAGAACACCGGGGAGCTGTTTTTT. It translates to CSVAKTQNTGELFF. The chain carries TRBV29-1 and TRBJ2-2, with D unresolved. The V gene lost 4 bases and the J gene lost 1 base, with 10 bases spanning the gap. Germline V gene data show CDR1 as SQVTM and CDR2 as ANQGSEA. The CDR3 consists of 14 residues.